This T cell receptor beta chain was retrieved from a study of blood T cell repertoires in COVID-19. Study-wide background: From the United States, Italy and Spain came samples of acute and convalescent COVID-19. PBMCs, B-cell-depleted T cells, or T cells were the source of the cDNA or gDNA that made up the material.

Source study methods: Amplifying reference gene primers gave estimates of nucleated cell counts. Sequenced by immunoSEQ multiplex PCR; TCRdb stores in-frame clones only, minus some. V and J calls plus clone size are reproduced from that table; the DNA served to infer D and trimming. The sample shows about 170,000 clones, about 80% of them seen only once. Unmatched junction bases numbered 8, after V lost 1 base and J lost 5 bases. Per germline, CDR1 SGHVS and CDR2 FNYEAQ. This CDR3 region has 16 residues. The chain combines TRBV7-6 with TRBJ2-5, with TRBD2 identical over 9 bases. The sample taken for sequencing was peripheral blood. The receptor's source is a human donor with acute or convalescent COVID-19. The donor label of this sample is uncertain. The CDR3 sequence: CASSLGSAGGKETQYF. The CDR3 DNA is TGTGCCAGCAGCTTAGGCTCGGCGGGGGGGAAGGAGACCCAGTACTTC.